This TCR beta chain was retrieved from a study of blood T cells in healthy people across ages. Overall study results and limits: Comparison with aged donors showed that long-lived donors had more naive CD4+ cells and higher diversity.

A second PCR, run for about 7 to 11 cycles, used a sample-barcoded 5' primer plus a J-beta primer mix. A minimum of 3 million CDR3-containing paired-end reads was obtained for each sample. TCRdb reanalysed the 5' RACE reads using MiXCR and keeps one entry per CDR3 protein. The data contain under 1,100,000 distinct CDR3 sequences, under 30% of them singletons. CDR1 MDHEN and CDR2 SYDVKM come from the germline V gene. Trimming removed 8 bases at V and 1 base at J, with 14 bases between. The CDR3 is 14 amino acids. This clonotype was detected only a few times. Its antigen is as yet unknown. These data were also reused for a study on T cells of mothers and their children. Per that paper: Each mother gave over 8 million TCR beta CDR3 reads; each child, some 3 million.

Sequences were obtained from blood. The genes are TRBV28 and TRBJ1-1; D not resolved. The clonotype originates from a girl aged 2 to 10 in good health. CDR3 in amino acids: CASALDVPNTEAFF. The CDR3 coding sequence is TGTGCCAGCGCACTGGACGTACCGAACACTGAAGCTTTCTTT.